This T cell receptor beta chain was found in a study of cytomegalovirus exposure and HLA in healthy donors (dated by TCRdb to 2016 to 2017). Concerning the study at large: According to an earlier analysis of 550 to 750 of the donors, about 190 million T cells yielded 100 million or so unique TCR beta sequences and roughly 280 Gb of sequence data. An early release that covered about 640 HLA-typed donors contained about 290 gigabases of sequencing data and 75 million to 100 million unique TCR sequences. Among the roughly 400 genotyped donors, around 79% belonged to the genetic ancestry cluster associated with self-reported Caucasian donors. The aim of the study was to test whether cataloging public T cell receptors could identify signatures of past pathogen exposure. The study used immunosequencing to profile the T cell repertoires of more than 650 subjects and linked those repertoires to cytomegalovirus serostatus. Besides the first cohort of roughly 640 subjects, a separate validation cohort made up of 120 different subjects was used. High-throughput TCR immunosequencing, statistical association of individual TCRs with disease status, and machine learning were combined to predict cytomegalovirus infection status. A later analysis re-analyzed previously published TCR beta repertoires from 666 donors and added high-resolution HLA genotyping to study TCR occurrence patterns. The later analysis used no new phenotypic data to find candidate immune exposures, relying instead on TCR beta sequences and their occurrence across donors. To decide whether each TCR beta V gene segment behaved as functional or pseudogenic, an earlier analysis of approximately 600 of the donors relied on high-throughput TCR beta sequencing. Donor age, sex, ethnicity and CMV serostatus were compiled alongside the repertoire data. A later genetic analysis took genome-wide SNP genotypes for 398 of the 666 donors and used that subset as a discovery cohort. All discovery cohort repertoires had been generated on a single sequencing platform. Class I and class II HLA loci were covered by the typing at four-digit resolution. Typing coverage differed by locus: A, B, C, DRB1 and DQB1 were typed in about 620-640 donors, DQA1 in about 550, DPA1 in 600 to 610, and DPB1 in 472. Five DR-DQ haplotypes were treated as single units for association and clustering because of strong linkage in the cohort. On average, roughly 240,000 unique TCR beta nucleotide sequences were sequenced per donor among some 430 genotyped donors of the cohort, with about 17% of those sequences being non-productive.

Results the study describes overall, beyond this receptor: Correlated functional status among segregating V segments might reflect linkage disequilibrium, but an unknown experimental factor could not be ruled out. Sequencing depth was assumed to be roughly uniform across donors in the presence/absence analyses, though that assumption may not hold. The classifier was reported to diagnose cytomegalovirus status with high specificity and sensitivity in both the original cohort and the validation cohort. According to the authors, the approach could potentially be generalized to other disease states and immunological phenotypes. A total of 150 or so TCR beta chains were listed by the study as associated with cytomegalovirus. Because counts were too low, more than 15 rarely observed V segments, including chromosome 9 orphons, were left out of the earlier analysis of a few hundred of the donors. A group of highly shared sequence variants was considered likely to be a technical artifact of the sequencing pipeline. Because HLA typing was missing for some donors at each locus, association tests included only the typed subset. In an earlier analysis of 500 to 650 of the donors, most TCR beta V segments appeared in productive rearrangements about 87% or about 30% of the time, broadly matching IMGT annotations. A later analysis found that most CMV-associated TCR beta chains appeared HLA-restricted, with HLA associations seemingly driven largely by CMV exposure. In a later analysis, the rate of TCR association differed among HLA loci, with DRB1 alleles having the most associated TCRs and HLA-C alleles having the fewest. Immune exposure information for the cohort was limited to CMV serostatus. The 87-base-pair reads could not distinguish some IMGT-functional V segments, including TRBV6-2 and TRBV6-3, so those segments were excluded. While some public TCRs were present in many individuals, most TCR sequences turned up only very rarely across donors. A later analysis associated about 17,000 TCR beta sequences with specific HLA alleles at a false discovery rate of 0.05. A later analysis found that HLA-associated TCR beta chains were more clonally expanded and had lower generation probabilities than equally common non-associated chains. The cohort was sequenced for TCR beta chains only, and without alpha or paired-chain data the features that could be detected were limited. A further reported finding was that TCR beta sequences accurately predicted the HLA-A and HLA-B alleles for most subjects in the first cohort. Assigning TCR associations to individual alleles was difficult when HLA alleles, especially DR and DQ, strongly co-occurred. Several of the top co-occurrence clusters appeared to be linked to parvovirus B19, influenza, CMV and Epstein-Barr virus, according to a later analysis. In vitro tests confirmed that a few of the cytomegalovirus-associated TCR beta chains recognize cytomegalovirus antigens. According to a later genetic analysis, donors in an Asian-associated ancestry cluster had fewer N-insertions in productive TCRs than the approximately 610-donor mean. A later genetic analysis associated a missense DCLRE1C variant with V-gene and J-gene trimming of TCR beta chains, and an independent cohort replicated the association.

As concerns this clone: Its antigen specificity is not known. Nothing much larger sits one base from this clone, and base qualities are not available.

Trimmed from V: 5 bases; trimmed from J: 3 bases; junction bases lacking a gene match: 7. In the germline V gene, CDR1 corresponds to SGHVS and CDR2 to FQNEAQ. The CDR3, from cysteine to phenylalanine, totals 16 residues. The read is trimmed to its CDR3 DNA, 48 bases read in frame from base 1. The cohort was made up of 500 to 850 healthy bone marrow donors. Cohort members were all nominally healthy when sampled, although unrecorded immune exposures were likely present. The donor was CMV seronegative and belonged to the group of around 350 seronegative cohort members. A peripheral blood sample was provided by each donor, and peripheral blood mononuclear cells were used for TCR beta sequencing. The Qiagen DNeasy Blood Extraction Kit was used to extract genomic DNA from the blood cell samples. Library construction relied on the immunoSEQ multiplex PCR assay. The multiplex PCR relied on a mix of 60 forward primers for TCR Vbeta segments and 13 reverse primers for TCR Jbeta segments. The CDR3 region of rearranged TCR beta genes was amplified from genomic DNA with a multiplex PCR assay. The amplified TCR beta libraries were sequenced on the Illumina HiSeq System as 87-base-pair reads. As for how the authors treated the data: In a later analysis, some 80 million unique TCR beta chains were counted across the approximately 640 repertoires, and around 10 million of these chains were shared by at least two donors. A nearest-neighbor algorithm error-corrected the raw reads and collapsed the reads into unique sequences, merging closely related sequences to remove PCR and sequencing errors. Alignment of CDR3 sequences to IMGT reference sequences was used to assign V, D and J gene segments. For a sequence to be retained, a match of at least six nucleotides was required to both a V gene segment and a J gene segment. Rearrangements were called productive when the CDR3 lacked stop codons and stayed in frame with V and J; all others were non-productive. CDR3 was defined according to IMGT convention as the region running from the second conserved V-encoded cysteine to the conserved J-encoded phenylalanine. The earlier analysis of some 600 of the donors excluded sequences that lacked an unambiguous match to a single V gene segment. An earlier analysis of fewer than 750 of the donors called V segments functional above 56.7% productive rearrangements and segregating when the between-donor standard deviation exceeded 5%. A statistical classification framework was developed to diagnose cytomegalovirus status using the catalog of TCR beta chain sequences. V and J gene assignment, in a later analysis, came from comparing TCR nucleotide sequences with IMGT/GENE-DB human TR gene sequences. In a later analysis, CDR3 sequences and most-parsimonious VDJ recombination scenarios were assigned using the TCRdist pipeline. In a later analysis, each TCR beta chain was defined by its CDR3 amino acid sequence together with its V-gene family, and reads lacking a unique V-gene family were excluded. A later analysis removed 592 highly shared, low-generation-probability nucleotide sequences to deal with suspected cross-contamination and a sequencing artifact. In a later analysis, a clonal expansion index was calculated for each public chain from normalized within-repertoire ranks of inferred template counts. A later analysis computed generation probabilities with a VDJ recombination model fitted to out-of-frame rearrangements, and checked the results against IGoR. In a later analysis, hypergeometric tests were used to score TCR-TCR, TCR-HLA and TCR-CMV co-occurrence, with a repertoire-size bias correction applied to TCR pairs. A later analysis estimated false discovery rates by permuting HLA or CMV assignments 20 times. In a later analysis, co-occurring TCRs were grouped using DBSCAN, and TCRdist sequence similarity was added for clustering within HLA-allele-positive subsets. Repertoires with fewer than 30,000 or more than 120,000 public chains, plus five repertoires with anomalous nucleotide sharing, were excluded from co-occurrence clustering. The table was pulled from immuneACCESS by TCRdb, which kept in-frame rearrangements only. Such tables lose some clones; where checked, under half of the loss comes from unresolved V genes, and the rest has no known cause. Clone size and V and J calls were adopted from that table, with D and trimming inferred from the DNA. The sample contains some 190,000 clones, approximately 86% of them found a single time. The top ten hold approximately 0.31% of the sample.

The V gene is TRBV7-8 and the J gene is TRBJ2-1, with TRBD2 matching 10 junction bases. The specimen sequenced was PBMCs. This sequence was found in a woman in her 30s in good health and CMV-seronegative. The CDR3 has the sequence CASSDRTSGYYNEQFF. The nucleotides are TGTGCCAGCAGCGATAGGACTAGCGGATACTACAATGAGCAGTTCTTC. The CDR3 plus the reference TRBV7-8 and TRBJ2-1 genes for the other parts give the full variable domain: GAGVSQSPRYKVAKRGQDVALRCDPISGHVSLFWYQQALGQGPEFLTYFQNEAQLDKSGLPSDRFFAERPEGSVSTLKIQRTQQEDSAVYLCASSDRTSGYYNEQFFGPGTRLTVL.